Given below is one TCR beta chain in context. This specimen belongs to a study of blood T cell repertoires in COVID-19. Losses at the gene ends were 11 bases for V and 4 bases for J; bases not matched to a gene: 8. This CDR3 is built from 13 residues. Germline lookup yields CDR1 SNHLY and CDR2 FYNNEI. Using immunoSEQ multiplex PCR, the repertoire was profiled, and TCRdb retains in-frame clones only, with some absent. The table shows around 230,000 clones, with 80% to 90% occurring only once. This clonotype was obtained from a woman between 45 and 65 years old with acute or convalescent COVID-19. The sequenced sample was peripheral blood. The V call is TRBV2, the J call TRBJ2-1; 7 bases map to TRBD2. The CDR3 DNA is TGTGCCTGCGGGAGAGTGGGATACAATGAGCAGTTCTTC. Amino acid sequence: CACGRVGYNEQFF.